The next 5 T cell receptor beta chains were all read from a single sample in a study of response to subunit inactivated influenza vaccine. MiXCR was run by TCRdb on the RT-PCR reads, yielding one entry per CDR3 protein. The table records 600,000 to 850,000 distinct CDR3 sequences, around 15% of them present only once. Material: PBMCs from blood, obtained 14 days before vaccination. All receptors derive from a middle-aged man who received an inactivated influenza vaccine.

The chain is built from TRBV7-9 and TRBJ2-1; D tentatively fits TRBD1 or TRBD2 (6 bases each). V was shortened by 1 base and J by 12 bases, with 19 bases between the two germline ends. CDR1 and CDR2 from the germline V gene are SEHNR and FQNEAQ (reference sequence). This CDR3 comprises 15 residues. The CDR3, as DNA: TGTGCCAGCAGCTTAGGACAGGCGCTGGAGGGGCGGCAGTTCTTC. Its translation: CASSLGQALEGRQFF.

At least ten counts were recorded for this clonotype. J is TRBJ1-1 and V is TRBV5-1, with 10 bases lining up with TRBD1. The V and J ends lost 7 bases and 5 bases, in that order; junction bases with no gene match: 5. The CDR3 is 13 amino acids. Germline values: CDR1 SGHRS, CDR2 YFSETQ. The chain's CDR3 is CASGRTGGTEAFF. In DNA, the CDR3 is TGCGCCAGCGGGAGGACAGGGGGGACTGAAGCTTTCTTT.

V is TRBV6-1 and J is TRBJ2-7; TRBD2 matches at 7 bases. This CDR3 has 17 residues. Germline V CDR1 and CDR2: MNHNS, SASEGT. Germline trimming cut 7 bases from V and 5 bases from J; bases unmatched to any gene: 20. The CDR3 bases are TGTGCCAGCACCCAAGGGCGGCGAACGGGAGGTTCCCACGAGCAGTACTTC. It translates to CASTQGRRTGGSHEQYF.

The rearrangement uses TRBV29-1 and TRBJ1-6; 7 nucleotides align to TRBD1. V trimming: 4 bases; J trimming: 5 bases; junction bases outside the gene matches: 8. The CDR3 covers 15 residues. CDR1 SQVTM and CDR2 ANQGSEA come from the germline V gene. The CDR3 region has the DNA TGCAGCGTTGTCCTTGGGACAGATAATAATTCACCCCTCCACTTT. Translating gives CSVVLGTDNNSPLHF.

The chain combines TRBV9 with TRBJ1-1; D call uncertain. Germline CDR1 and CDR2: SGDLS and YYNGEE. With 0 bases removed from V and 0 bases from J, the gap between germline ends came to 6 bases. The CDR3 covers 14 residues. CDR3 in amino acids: CASSVGSMNTEAFF. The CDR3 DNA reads TGTGCCAGCAGCGTAGGGAGTATGAACACTGAAGCTTTCTTT.